This is a list of T cell receptor beta chains from one sample in a study of cytomegalovirus exposure and HLA in healthy donors. Data came from immunoSEQ multiplex PCR; TCRdb stores just in-frame clones and leaves some out. Found here are around 200,000 clones, about 79% of them singletons; the top ten hold 1.8%. The sequenced sample was PBMCs. These receptors all come from a male donor in good health and CMV-seronegative. CDR3s include the opening cysteine and the closing phenylalanine or tryptophan. A D gene is named only where the DNA matches it firmly. Clone size, where shown, is once, few, many, or a class for clones that have expanded.

abundance	j_gene	d_gene	v_gene	CDR3nt	CDR3aa
NA	TRBJ2-7	TRBD1	TRBV5-4	TGTGCCAGCAGCTTGGCGGGACAGGGGATTTACGAGCAGTACTTC	CASSLAGQGIYEQYF
NA	TRBJ1-2	NA	TRBV7-8	TGTGCCAGCAGCTTAGCGTCACACAACTATGGCTACACCTTC	CASSLASHNYGYTF
NA	TRBJ2-3	TRBD2	TRBV6-1	TGTGCCAGCAGGGGAGCGGGGGGGCTACAGGTTACGCAGTATTTT	CASRGAGGLQVTQYF
NA	TRBJ1-1	NA	TRBV2	TGTGCCAGCAGTGTCGGGCAGGGACTAACTGAAGCTTTCTTT	CASSVGQGLTEAFF
NA	TRBJ1-5	NA	TRBV2	TGTGCCAGCAGTGTATGGGGCAGCAATCAGCCCCAGCATTTT	CASSVWGSNQPQHF
few	TRBJ2-7	TRBD2	TRBV10-3	TGTGCCATCAGGGGACTAGCGGCATCCTACGAGCAGTACTTC	CAIRGLAASYEQYF
NA	TRBJ2-7	TRBD1	TRBV18	TGTGCCAGCTCATTTTCGGGACAGTTGACCTACGAGCAGTACTTC	CASSFSGQLTYEQYF
NA	TRBJ1-1	TRBD1	TRBV19	TGTGCCAGTAGTATCTCGACAGGGAGGAACACTGAAGCTTTCTTT	CASSISTGRNTEAFF
NA	TRBJ2-1	NA	TRBV14	TGTGCCAGCAGCCAAGATCGACTAGTGGGCAATGAGCAGTTCTTC	CASSQDRLVGNEQFF
NA	TRBJ2-3	TRBD1	TRBV19	TGTGCCAGCTGGGACAGGACAAGCACAGATACGCAGTATTTT	CASWDRTSTDTQYF
NA	TRBJ2-1	TRBD2	TRBV4-1	TGCGCCACCTCCGGGACTAGCGGCTACAATGAGCAGTTCTTC	CATSGTSGYNEQFF
NA	TRBJ2-7	NA	TRBV4-1	TGCGCCAGCAGCCAAGGCATTATGCGGGGAACCGACGAGCAGTACTTC	CASSQGIMRGTDEQYF
NA	TRBJ1-2	NA	TRBV28	TGTGCCAGCAGTACCCCCCAGGGGCGCGGCTATGGCTACACCTTC	CASSTPQGRGYGYTF
NA	TRBJ1-2	TRBD1	TRBV6-4	TGTGCCAGCAGCCTCCGCCCGGGACAGGGCCGGTATGGCTACACCTTC	CASSLRPGQGRYGYTF
NA	TRBJ1-1	NA	TRBV5-4	TGTGCCAGCGGCTTGACGGAGACTGAAGCTTTCTTT	CASGLTETEAFF
once	TRBJ2-1	NA	TRBV7-7	TGTGCCAGCAGCTTACTCGGCGGGGAGTCCAATGAGCAGTTCTTC	CASSLLGGESNEQFF
NA	TRBJ1-6	TRBD1	TRBV28	TGTGCCAGCAGTTTATATTCTTGGGGACAGAATAATTCACCCCTCCACTTT	CASSLYSWGQNNSPLHF
few	TRBJ2-7	TRBD1	TRBV18	TGTGCCAGCTCACGGGTGGGACAGGGGTCCTACGAGCAGTACTTC	CASSRVGQGSYEQYF
once	TRBJ2-1	TRBD2	TRBV30	TGTGCCTGGAGGGGACTAGGGCACAATGAGCAGTTCTTC	CAWRGLGHNEQFF
NA	TRBJ2-2	TRBD1	TRBV5-1	TGCGCCAGCGGTGGGACAGCGAACACCGGGGAGCTGTTTTTT	CASGGTANTGELFF
NA	TRBJ1-2	NA	TRBV18	TGTGCCAGCTCACCCACAGGGATCTATGGCTACACCTTC	CASSPTGIYGYTF
NA	TRBJ2-2	NA	TRBV27	TGTGCCAGCAGTTTATCCCAGTTGAACACCGGGGAGCTGTTTTTT	CASSLSQLNTGELFF
NA	TRBJ1-5	NA	TRBV5-1	TGCGCCAGCAGCTGGGACACTGGGAATAATCAGCCCCAGCATTTT	CASSWDTGNNQPQHF
NA	TRBJ1-1	TRBD1	TRBV25-1	TGTGCCAGCAGTGGCTACAGGGGGCCGGGCACTGAAGCTTTCTTT	CASSGYRGPGTEAFF
NA	TRBJ2-2	NA	TRBV19	TGTGCCAGTAGTCCCGCTCGGGGGCGGGAGCACCGCACCGGGGAGCTGTTTTTT	CASSPARGREHRTGELFF
NA	TRBJ2-7	TRBD1	TRBV30	TGTGCCTGGAGTGAAACCGGGACAGGGGGCGAGCAGTACTTC	CAWSETGTGGEQYF
NA	TRBJ2-7	NA	TRBV25-1	TGTGCCAGCAGTGCCGTCGGCGGATTTCACTACGAGCAGTACTTC	CASSAVGGFHYEQYF
NA	TRBJ1-1	NA	TRBV27	TGTGCCAGCAGGGGCACACAGGGATCGACTGAAGCTTTCTTT	CASRGTQGSTEAFF
NA	TRBJ2-2	NA	TRBV29-1	TGCAGCGTTGTTTGGGGTCGGGGCGGGGAGCTGTTTTTT	CSVVWGRGGELFF
few	TRBJ2-7	NA	TRBV28	TGTGCCACCTCGGGGCGATGGGACACCGACTACGAGCAGTACTTC	CATSGRWDTDYEQYF
NA	TRBJ1-2	NA	TRBV7-2	TGTGCCAGCAGCTTAGGTGGGACATCCCAGGGGGGCTACACCTTC	CASSLGGTSQGGYTF
NA	TRBJ1-4	TRBD1	TRBV5-1	TGCGCCAGCAGCCGTATCGGGACAGGGGCTGAAAAACTGTTTTTT	CASSRIGTGAEKLFF
few	TRBJ2-2	TRBD1	TRBV6-5	TGTGCCAGCAGTTATAACGGACAGGGCTATACCGGGGAGCTGTTTTTT	CASSYNGQGYTGELFF